A single sample gave rise to the 21 T cell receptor beta chains below, sequenced in a study of control samples from healthy donors and cancer patients. Sequencing used immunoSEQ multiplex PCR; TCRdb keeps in-frame clones, though not all of them. Altogether 150,000 to 200,000 clones are present, around 88% being singletons, with the ten largest covering 1.5% to 2%. Sample: blood. The receptors here all came from a man aged 18-30 years in good health.

V usage is TRBV2 and J usage is TRBJ1-4, with a weak D call TRBD1 (6 bases). The germline V gene encodes CDR1 SNHLY and CDR2 FYNNEI. This CDR3 is 13 amino acids long. V shed 7 bases and J shed 7 bases, with 13 bases lying between them. The CDR3 protein is CASIGGGSEKLFF. The CDR3 nucleotides read TGTGCCAGCATAGGGGGGGGTTCTGAAAAACTGTTTTTT.

A few counts support this clone. The V gene is TRBV19, the J gene TRBJ1-5; D ambiguous. Germline V gene data show CDR1 as LNHDA and CDR2 as SQIVND (reference sequence). With 1 base removed from V and 1 base from J, the gap between germline ends came to 8 bases. This CDR3 has 15 amino acids. CDR3 in amino acids: CASSIASGSNQPQHF. The CDR3 DNA reads TGTGCCAGTAGTATAGCGTCGGGAAGCAATCAGCCCCAGCATTTT.

The genes are TRBV27 and TRBJ2-7; 8 nucleotides line up with TRBD2. CDR1 and CDR2 from the germline V gene are MNHEY and SMNVEV (reference sequence). This CDR3 spans 14 amino acids. The V and J ends lost 3 bases and 6 bases, in that order; junction bases with no gene match: 7. CDR3 nucleotides: TGTGCCAGCAGTTTGTCCAGCGGGGGAGGCGAGCAGTACTTC. As protein: CASSLSSGGGEQYF.

There are many counts of this clone. V and J are TRBV2 and TRBJ2-7; 9 bases fit TRBD2. Germline V lookup: CDR1 SNHLY, CDR2 FYNNEI. The CDR3 totals 15 residues. After removal of 4 bases from V and 2 bases from J, the junction contained 6 bases not matched to a gene. CDR3 bases: TGTGCCAGCAGTGTCGGAGGCGGGGGGGCCTACGAGCAGTACTTC. It encodes CASSVGGGGAYEQYF.

This sequence joins TRBV5-1 and TRBJ1-1; the D is unclear. Trimming removed 0 bases at V and 5 bases at J, with 14 bases between. The length of the CDR3 is 15 residues. The germline gives CDR1 SGHRS, CDR2 YFSETQ. CDR3 sequence reads: CASSLGEGWRTEAFF. The CDR3 coding sequence is TGCGCCAGCAGCTTGGGTGAGGGATGGAGGACTGAAGCTTTCTTT.

V gene TRBV5-1 combines with J gene TRBJ2-3, with a tentative D call TRBD2 (6 bases). Trimming removed 4 bases at V and 2 bases at J, with 14 bases between. CDR1 is SGHRS, CDR2 YFSETQ, per germline. The CDR3 totals 15 residues. Here the CDR3 reads CASSPLASPTDTQYF. CDR3 sequence (DNA): TGCGCCAGCAGCCCCCTAGCGTCCCCCACAGATACGCAGTATTTT.

CDR3 sequence: CASSWRGTFYGYTF. In nucleotides, the CDR3 is TGTGCCAGCAGTTGGAGGGGGACATTCTATGGCTACACCTTC. The V call is TRBV6-2 or TRBV6-3, the J call TRBJ1-2; TRBD1 is a possible D gene (6 bases). The CDR3 loop spans 14 amino acids. CDR1 is MNHEY and CDR2 is SVGEGT in the germline V gene. The V gene lost 4 bases and the J gene lost 4 bases, with 13 bases spanning the gap.

The chain carries TRBV7-9 and TRBJ1-1; TRBD1 matches 7 bases. This CDR3 is 18 amino acids long. The germline V gene encodes CDR1 SEHNR and CDR2 FQNEAQ (reference sequence). Here the CDR3 DNA reads TGTTCTATAGGGCCACCGGGACAGCCGACGGAGGCTGGCACTGAAGCTTTCTTT. Its protein product is CSIGPPGQPTEAGTEAFF.

The CDR3 is CASSFEGANYGYTF. The CDR3 coding sequence is TGTGCCAGCAGTTTCGAGGGGGCTAACTATGGCTACACCTTC. The chain is built from TRBV6-2 or TRBV6-3 and TRBJ1-2; the D gene is possibly TRBD1 (6 bases). The germline V gene encodes CDR1 MNHEY and CDR2 SVGEGT. The CDR3 totals 14 residues. V was pared by 4 bases and J by 0 bases, with 9 bases between.

This clone counts as medium-sized (0.01 to 0.1%). This sequence joins TRBV30 and TRBJ2-1; a possible D gene is TRBD2 (6 bases). This CDR3 spans 15 amino acids. Trimming took 2 bases from V and 0 from J, leaving 11 bases between them. CDR1 and CDR2 from the germline V gene are GTSNPN and SVGIG (reference sequence). The CDR3 sequence is CAWSRLAASYNEQFF. The DNA for the CDR3 is TGTGCCTGGAGTCGATTAGCGGCCTCCTACAATGAGCAGTTCTTC.

The chain combines TRBV6-2 or TRBV6-3 with TRBJ2-3; 10 nucleotides match TRBD2. CDR1 is MNHEY and CDR2 is SVGEGT in the germline V gene. The CDR3 has 19 residues. Trimming removed 0 bases from V and 2 bases from J; junction bases left unmatched: 11. CDR3 sequence (DNA): TGTGCCAGCAGTTACTCGGCTAGCGGGGGCCAGAGATACACAGATACGCAGTATTTT. Encoded protein: CASSYSASGGQRYTDTQYF.

The gene calls are TRBV5-6 and TRBJ2-7; the match to TRBD1 covers 8 bases. This CDR3 is built from 13 residues. Unmatched junction bases numbered 7, after V lost 4 bases and J lost 7 bases. Germline assignment: CDR1 SGHDT and CDR2 YYEEEE. CDR3 sequence: CASSRRGQREQYF. Written as DNA, the CDR3 is TGTGCCAGCAGCCGCAGGGGGCAGCGGGAGCAGTACTTC.

The chain employs TRBV15 and TRBJ2-2; D call uncertain. V gave up 4 bases and J gave up 0 bases, with 15 bases separating them. CDR3 length: 17 residues. Germline V CDR1 and CDR2: LNHNV, YYDKDF (reference sequence). The CDR3 nucleotides are TGTGCCACCAGCACCCCGTTCGACACCGCGAACACCGGGGAGCTGTTTTTT. As protein: CATSTPFDTANTGELFF.

The chain has TRBV9 and TRBJ2-3; possibly TRBD2 for D (6 bases). CDR1 and CDR2 from the germline V gene are SGDLS and YYNGEE. The CDR3 has 16 amino acids. The ends were cut back, 0 bases at V and 5 bases at J, with 16 bases in the middle. CDR3 sequence: CASSVEVGGARDTQYF. Written as DNA, the CDR3 is TGTGCCAGCAGCGTAGAGGTGGGGGGAGCAAGAGATACGCAGTATTTT.

V gene TRBV28 combines with J gene TRBJ2-1, with TRBD1 identical over 9 bases. From germline, CDR1 is MDHEN and CDR2 SYDVKM. The CDR3 is made up of 15 amino acids. Trimming removed 6 bases from V and 6 bases from J; junction bases left unmatched: 9. The CDR3 DNA is TGTGCCAGCAGCACCCGACAGGGGGTCCCCAATGAGCAGTTCTTC. It codes for CASSTRQGVPNEQFF.

The chain couples TRBV27 to TRBJ2-5; 9 nucleotides match TRBD2. The CDR3 length is 15 residues. The junction had 11 bases not matched to a gene; V was cut back by 7 bases and J by 5 bases. Germline V lookup: CDR1 MNHEY, CDR2 SMNVEV (reference sequence). The CDR3 DNA follows: TGTGCCAGCACCGTGTCTAGCGGGGAGAGTGAGACCCAGTACTTC. It specifies CASTVSSGESETQYF.

The chain combines TRBV6-5 with TRBJ1-6; tentatively, D is TRBD1 (5 bases). The V end lost 5 bases, the J end lost 9 bases, and 17 bases lay between the germline ends. From germline, CDR1 is MNHEY and CDR2 SVGAGI. This CDR3 has 15 amino acids. CDR3 in DNA: TGTGCCAGCAGTAGAGGGACTTTTGGCTTTTCACCCCTCCACTTT. Encoded protein: CASSRGTFGFSPLHF.

This chain joins TRBV19 and TRBJ2-2; D may correspond to TRBD1 or TRBD2 (6 bases each). This CDR3 contains 16 residues. V dropped 7 bases and J dropped 4 bases, with 19 bases sitting between them. Germline assignment: CDR1 LNHDA and CDR2 SQIVND (reference sequence). CDR3 nucleotide sequence: TGTGCCAGTACAAACCGGGGGCTTCGGGGCACCGGGGAGCTGTTTTTT. Amino acid sequence: CASTNRGLRGTGELFF.

The chain links TRBV5-4 to TRBJ1-1; possible D gene TRBD1, 5 bases. V was trimmed by 0 bases and J by 3 bases, leaving 9 bases between them. The CDR3 covers 14 residues. Germline CDR1 SGHNT, CDR2 YYREEE (reference sequence). CDR3 amino acids: CASSLGVGDTEAFF. The CDR3 DNA follows: TGTGCCAGCAGCTTGGGAGTGGGGGACACTGAAGCTTTCTTT.

V is TRBV28 and J is TRBJ2-7; D is unresolved. The ends were cut back, 4 bases at V and 3 bases at J, with 16 bases in the middle. This CDR3 has 15 amino acids. CDR1 and CDR2 from the germline V gene are MDHEN and SYDVKM. The DNA of the CDR3 is TGTGCCAGCAGTTCCCCCCGCCGGGTCCGCTACGAGCAGTACTTC. Its protein is CASSSPRRVRYEQYF.

V usage is TRBV7-2 and J usage is TRBJ2-5; D may be TRBD2 (6 bases). This CDR3 is built from 15 residues. CDR1 and CDR2 from the germline V gene are SGHTA and FQGNSA. Between the trimmed V and J ends, which lost 0 bases and 1 base, there was a span of 9 bases. The CDR3 reads CASSLAGGVQETQYF. The CDR3 DNA sequence: TGTGCCAGCAGCTTAGCCGGCGGGGTCCAAGAGACCCAGTACTTC.